One and the same sample provided the 23 T cell receptor beta chains below, sequenced in a study of blood T cells in healthy people across ages. Then a second PCR, running about 7 to 11 cycles, was carried out with a sample-barcoded 5' primer and a J-beta primer mix. One entry per CDR3 protein results from TCRdb running MiXCR on the 5' RACE reads. The data contain hundreds of thousands of distinct CDR3 sequences, 53% of them seen just once; the ten biggest clones take up under 50%. Source material: blood. Every receptor here comes from a man aged 80 or over in good health.

This clonotype was detected only a few times. The rearrangement joins TRBV20-1 to TRBJ2-7; 14 nucleotides match TRBD2. The trim removed 6 bases at V and 7 bases at J, leaving 20 bases unmatched. Germline V lookup: CDR1 DFQATT, CDR2 SNEGSKA (reference sequence). This CDR3 is 18 amino acids long. The CDR3 sequence: CSARGTSGSPLRIGEQYF. CDR3 coding DNA: TGCAGTGCCCGAGGGACTAGCGGGAGCCCCCTTAGGATTGGGGAGCAGTACTTC.

V usage is TRBV18 and J usage is TRBJ2-7; D remains ambiguous. CDR1 is KGHSH and CDR2 is LQKENI in the germline V gene. The CDR3 covers 13 residues. V gave up 6 bases and J gave up 0 bases, with 9 bases separating them. This CDR3 reads CASSSARSYEQYF. The CDR3 DNA reads TGTGCCAGCTCCTCTGCCCGCTCCTACGAGCAGTACTTC.

V gene TRBV21-1 combines with J gene TRBJ2-3; the DNA was not compared with TRBD2, the D call given in the table. TRBV21-1 is annotated as a pseudogene. CDR3 length equals 18 residues. CDR3 nucleotide sequence: TGTGCCAGCAGCTGCTCGGATGATAGCGGGAGAGTGGGGAGATACGCGTATTTT. Translating gives CASSCSDDSGRVGRYAYF.

V gene TRBV6-5 combines with J gene TRBJ1-6; the match to TRBD1 covers 7 bases. Looked up from germline, CDR1 is MNHEY and CDR2 is SVGAGI. This CDR3 has 18 residues. With V trimmed by 0 bases and J by 7 bases, 12 bases remained unmatched. The CDR3 spells CASSYSSKGASGNSPLHF. In nucleotides, the CDR3 is TGTGCCAGCAGTTACTCCTCGAAGGGGGCGTCAGGGAATTCACCCCTCCACTTT.

V gene TRBV7-2 combines with J gene TRBJ2-7; D perhaps matches TRBD2 (6 bases). This CDR3 comprises 15 residues. CDR1 and CDR2 (germline): SGHTA, FQGNSA. Trimming cost V 1 base and J 3 bases, with 13 bases left between them. CDR3 amino acids: CASSLGPLAVYEQYF. CDR3 nucleotide sequence: TGTGCCAGCAGCTTAGGACCACTAGCCGTCTACGAGCAGTACTTC.

This chain connects TRBV6-6 to TRBJ2-5; 7 positions match TRBD1. The J call is uncertain, as TRBJ2-7 better fits the DNA end. The CDR3 totals 13 residues. Looked up from germline, CDR1 is MNHNY and CDR2 is SVGAGI (reference sequence). The chain's CDR3 is CASRLQGNDEQYF. The CDR3 DNA is TGTGCCAGCAGGTTACAGGGGAATGACGAGCAGTACTTC.

J is TRBJ2-4 and V is TRBV5-5, with D uncertain. V lost 6 bases and J 9 bases, leaving 22 bases between the germline ends. The CDR3 runs 15 residues. From germline, CDR1 is SGHKS and CDR2 YYEKEE (reference sequence). The CDR3 DNA reads as TGTGCCAGCACCCGATCAGACACGTTTGAGAGCATTCAGTACTTC. This encodes CASTRSDTFESIQYF.

This chain connects TRBV6-5 to TRBJ1-4; D is ambiguous. The CDR3 consists of 15 residues. Germline V lookup: CDR1 MNHEY, CDR2 SVGAGI. V lost 2 bases, J lost 4 bases, and 11 bases lay in between. The CDR3 loop is CASSYRNGGNEKLFF. In DNA, the CDR3 is TGTGCCAGCAGTTACCGTAACGGCGGTAATGAAAAACTGTTTTTT.

V gene TRBV6-5 combines with J gene TRBJ2-1; 10 nucleotides match TRBD2. Trimming at V came to 5 bases and at J to 4 bases, leaving 8 bases not matched to a gene. The germline V gene encodes CDR1 MNHEY and CDR2 SVGAGI. The CDR3 covers 16 residues. The CDR3 sequence: CASSPTGLAEYNEQFF. CDR3 coding DNA: TGTGCCAGCAGTCCAACCGGACTAGCGGAATACAATGAGCAGTTCTTC.

This clonotype was detected only a few times. V gene TRBV5-5 combines with J gene TRBJ2-3; the D is unclear. Trimming stripped 0 bases from V and 0 bases from J, with 11 bases between. The germline V gene has CDR1 SGHKS and CDR2 YYEKEE (reference sequence). CDR3 length equals 16 residues. In nucleotides, the CDR3 is TGTGCCAGCAGCTTGGGGTCAGGTTTAAGCACAGATACGCAGTATTTT. Translated: CASSLGSGLSTDTQYF.

The V call is TRBV7-9, the J call TRBJ1-2, with D possibly TRBD1 on 5 matching bases. This CDR3 is 14 amino acids long. The ends were cut back, 5 bases at V and 6 bases at J, with 16 bases in the middle. Germline values: CDR1 SEHNR, CDR2 FQNEAQ (reference sequence). The CDR3 sequence: CASSPTTGEHGYTF. The CDR3 bases are TGTGCCAGCAGCCCGACGACGGGGGAACATGGCTACACCTTC.

The gene calls are TRBV3-1 and TRBJ2-4, with a weak D call TRBD2 (6 bases). Trimming removed 4 bases from V and 13 bases from J, with 17 bases in between. This CDR3 contains 13 residues. Germline assignment: CDR1 LGHDT and CDR2 YNNKEL (reference sequence). The CDR3 reads CASSPTAGAGQYF. The CDR3 DNA follows: TGTGCCAGCAGCCCTACCGCCGGGGCGGGACAGTACTTC. Supplemented by reference TRBV3-1 and TRBJ2-4, the full variable domain reads DTAVSQTPKYLVTQMGNDKSIKCEQNLGHDTMYWYKQDSKKFLKIMFSYNNKELIINETVPNRFSPKSPDKAHLNLHINSLELGDSAVYFCASSPTAGAGQYFGAGTRLSVL.

The chain combines TRBV7-2 with TRBJ2-3, with TRBD2 as a possible D gene (6 bases). V lost 5 bases to trimming and J lost 14 bases, with 17 bases between them. CDR3 length: 12 residues. Germline V gene sequence: CDR1 SGHTA, CDR2 FQGNSA. The CDR3 coding sequence is TGTGCCAGCAGCCACCTGGGGGGTCGCGCGTATTTT. Amino acids: CASSHLGGRAYF.

The table lists this clonotype with a few counts. The chain carries TRBV11-2 and TRBJ2-7, with 8 bases matching TRBD1. Germline V gene sequence: CDR1 SGHAT, CDR2 FQNNGV. This CDR3 region has 16 residues. V was pared by 5 bases and J by 0 bases, with 9 bases of the junction left unmatched. The CDR3 reads CASSPRTGPVSYEQYF. In DNA form, the CDR3 reads TGTGCCAGCAGCCCCCGGACAGGGCCGGTCTCCTACGAGCAGTACTTC. Filled out from reference TRBV11-2 and TRBJ2-7, the complete variable domain reads EAGVAQSPRYKIIEKRQSVAFWCNPISGHATLYWYQQILGQGPKLLIQFQNNGVVDDSQLPKDRFSAERLKGVDSTLKIQPAKLEDSAVYLCASSPRTGPVSYEQYFGPGTRLTVT.

This clonotype has more than one count but fewer than ten. This chain uses TRBV27 with TRBJ1-5; D unresolved. The germline gives CDR1 MNHEY, CDR2 SMNVEV (reference sequence). V lost 6 bases to trimming and J lost 2 bases, with 17 bases between them. The CDR3 runs to 16 residues. The CDR3 DNA follows: TGTGCCAGCAGCCCCTGGGAGGGAGAGGGCAATCAGCCCCAGCATTTT. This translates into CASSPWEGEGNQPQHF.

This clonotype was recorded at least ten times. V and J are TRBV10-2 and TRBJ2-5, with no clear D. Germline-derived CDR1 and CDR2 are WSHSY and SAAADI. With 4 bases removed from V and 5 bases from J, the gap between germline ends came to 5 bases. There are 11 residues in the CDR3. The CDR3 DNA is TGCGCCAGCAGTGGGCGGGAGACCCAGTACTTC. Protein: CASSGRETQYF.

This clonotype was detected a few times. The genes are TRBV6-6 and TRBJ1-5, with D unclear. Germline CDR1 reads MNHNY; CDR2 reads SVGAGI (reference sequence). The CDR3 has 17 amino acids. V was cut by 1 base and J by 1 base, with 14 bases left in between. The CDR3 DNA follows: TGTGCCAGCAGTTACTTGGGCACCCAAGGGAGCAATCAGCCCCAGCATTTT. Its protein product is CASSYLGTQGSNQPQHF.

This clonotype was observed a handful of times. This rearrangement joins TRBV29-1 to TRBJ2-1; 9 bases map to TRBD2. CDR1 is SQVTM, CDR2 ANQGSEA, per germline. V lost 4 bases and J lost 4; bases outside the gene matches: 2. This CDR3 is 13 amino acids long. The CDR3 DNA follows: TGCAGCGTTGCGACTAGCGGTTACAATGAGCAGTTCTTC. Protein product: CSVATSGYNEQFF.

This clonotype was picked up a small number of times. This rearrangement joins TRBV10-3 to TRBJ1-5, with D maybe TRBD1 (5 bases). Germline CDR1 ENHRY, CDR2 SYGVKD. Between the trimmed V and J ends, which lost 4 bases and 1 base, there was a span of 8 bases. The CDR3 has 14 amino acids. The CDR3 is CAISGGASNQPQHF. DNA of the CDR3: TGTGCCATCAGTGGGGGCGCGAGCAATCAGCCCCAGCATTTT.

This clonotype was observed a few times. This chain joins TRBV20-1 and TRBJ2-5; perhaps TRBD2 as D (5 bases). V was shortened by 1 base and J by 1 base, with 13 bases between the two germline ends. This CDR3 region has 15 residues. Germline assignment: CDR1 DFQATT and CDR2 SNEGSKA (reference sequence). CDR3 DNA: TGCAGTGCTAGAGGTACCCCAGCGGCCCAAGAGACCCAGTACTTC. Translated, it gives CSARGTPAAQETQYF.

The rearrangement joins TRBV20-1 to TRBJ2-3, with a tentative D call TRBD1 (7 bases). From germline, CDR1 is DFQATT and CDR2 SNEGSKA (reference sequence). The length of the CDR3 is 13 residues. V shed 5 bases and J shed 14 bases, with 23 bases lying between them. CDR3: CSAYQGGGEYAYF. The CDR3 DNA follows: TGCAGTGCTTATCAGGGGGGCGGGGAATACGCGTATTTT.

The chain uses TRBV12-3 or TRBV12-4 and TRBJ2-6; 7 bases agree with TRBD1. The V and J ends lost 5 bases and 5 bases, in that order; junction bases with no gene match: 9. The CDR3 is 16 residues long. Here the CDR3 reads CASSPTGAVRANVLTF. The CDR3 DNA is TGTGCCAGCAGTCCCACAGGGGCTGTTAGGGCCAACGTCCTGACTTTC.

V and J are TRBV20-1 and TRBJ1-2; D ambiguous. The CDR3 runs 17 residues. V was trimmed by 0 bases and J by 2 bases, leaving 19 bases between them. Germline-derived CDR1 and CDR2 are DFQATT and SNEGSKA (reference sequence). The CDR3 nucleotides read TGCAGTGCTAGAGATCCAGGCACCTCTGTTCGCAACTATGGCTACACCTTC. Its protein product is CSARDPGTSVRNYGYTF.